This T cell receptor (beta chain) was identified in a study of OX40 agonist ivuxolimab in advanced cancers. Study-level background: The costimulatory receptor OX40 (CD134) was targeted by ivuxolimab, a fully human IgG2 agonistic monoclonal antibody. Patients were allowed to have had prior anti-PD-1, anti-PD-L1 or anti-CTLA-4 therapy, and 40% of the dose-escalation patients had previously received checkpoint inhibitors. Intravenous ivuxolimab was administered to patients every 2 weeks at six dose levels: 0.01, 0.1, 0.3, 1.5, 3 and 10 mg/kg. Partial responses were achieved by three dose-escalation patients, of whom one had hepatocellular carcinoma and two had cutaneous melanoma. In the dose-escalation cohort, 82.7% of patients were male, and the mean age was approximately 60 years, with a range of about 20 to 90. Of the roughly 51 dose-escalation patients, hepatocellular carcinoma was present in about 20, melanoma in around 15, renal cell carcinoma in 9 and head and neck cancer in 9. Peripheral TCRbeta sequencing aimed to test whether ivuxolimab altered TCR sequence diversity and caused clonal T-cell expansion. The paper reports the monotherapy dose-escalation portion (N = 52 patients) of the phase I ivuxolimab trial. Overall results and qualifications from the work: After ivuxolimab, expanded clones were on average more numerous among CD8+ T cells than among CD4+ T cells. Partial responders in the 0.1-3.0 mg/kg groups had among the lowest normalized peripheral clonal expansion, especially among CD8+ T cells. Low levels of normalized T-cell clonal expansion were also seen in some patients who did not respond. The antigen specificity of the clonally expanded peripheral T cells was not determined. At doses of 0.1 to 3.0 mg/kg, clonal expansion of both CD4+ and CD8+ T cells in blood was seen between baseline and week 6.

Genomic DNA was isolated from the sorted cells so that the TCRbeta CDR3 region could be sequenced. The immunoSEQ Assay was used to sequence the TCRbeta CDR3 regions. This immuneACCESS table, as held by TCRdb, lists in-frame sequences with V and J called but not all clones. Of the missing ones, under half trace to an unresolved V gene in checked studies; the others have no known cause. The sample data list 61,000 or so clones, and 84% of these were observed just once. Over 2% of the sample is in the top ten clones. Trimming at the junction amounts to 4 bases on V and 3 bases on J, and the germline ends lie 11 bases apart. Its CDR3 holds 13 amino acids, cysteine through phenylalanine. Only the CDR3 DNA stays, 39 bases, in frame from base 1. From the germline V gene, CDR1 is SGHRS and CDR2 is YFSETQ. The trial excluded patients who had a history of autoimmune disease or were on systemic immunosuppression. Peripheral blood for TCR sequencing was collected from all dose cohorts at baseline, on cycle 4 day 1, and on cycle 7 day 1. The samples were drawn from a first-in-human, open-label, multicenter phase I dose-escalation trial of ivuxolimab. Adults with locally advanced or metastatic melanoma, renal cell carcinoma, hepatocellular carcinoma or head and neck squamous cell carcinoma were enrolled in the trial. CD4+ and CD8+ T cells were sorted separately from peripheral blood before TCR sequencing.

As for this clone: The antigen it recognizes is unknown. Base qualities are not at hand, and no much larger clone is one base apart.

The rearrangement joined TRBV5-1 to TRBJ2-7; the D call is possibly TRBD1 or TRBD2, each sharing 5 bases. The receptor comes from an adult with an advanced solid tumor such as melanoma, head and neck, liver or kidney cancer. This material consisted of CD4+ or CD8+ T cells sorted from blood, taken in a trial of the OX40 agonist ivuxolimab. Here is the DNA: TGCGCCAGCAGCCCTGGGGACGGCTACGAGCAGTACTTC. It codes for CASSPGDGYEQYF.